These 27 T cell receptor beta chains share one sample of origin, sequenced in a study of shared clonotypes between healthy human individuals. Assay used: immunoSEQ multiplex PCR; TCRdb lists only in-frame clones, some missing. The sample consists of about 490,000 clones, 70% to 80% of them appearing once. The sample was PBMCs. The receptors come from a woman aged 40 to 50 in good health. Some clones in this sample may be carry-over from other donors' samples.

A note on this clone: Other DNA sequences from this sample encode an identical CDR3 as well. The chain links TRBV7-2 to TRBJ2-5; D call uncertain. The CDR3 contains 13 residues. Germline loops: CDR1 SGHTA, CDR2 FQGNSA. Trimming left V 1 base short and J 1 base short, with 4 bases between. The CDR3 sequence is CASSLGIQETQYF. The CDR3, as DNA: TGTGCCAGCAGCTTAGGCATCCAAGAGACCCAGTACTTC. Complete variable domain (other parts from reference TRBV7-2 and TRBJ2-5): GAGVSQSPSNKVTEKGKDVELRCDPISGHTALYWYRQSLGQGLEFLIYFQGNSAPDKSGLPSDRFSAERTGGSVSTLTIQRTQQEDSAVYLCASSLGIQETQYFGPGTRLLVL.

The chain employs TRBV4-1 and TRBJ2-7; D is undetermined. Germline V CDR1 and CDR2: MGHRA, YSYEKL. The germline V and J ends were trimmed by 4 bases and 6 bases, with 10 bases remaining between them. The CDR3 is 12 residues long. The CDR3 region has the DNA TGCGCCAGCAGCCGTCATGGAAGCGAGCAGTACTTC. This translates into CASSRHGSEQYF.

To note about this clone: Other DNA sequences in this sample translate to the same CDR3. This chain connects TRBV5-1 to TRBJ2-3; D is perhaps TRBD1 or TRBD2 (5 bases each). Deletions cut 3 bases from V and 2 bases from J, with 10 bases between. This CDR3 region has 14 residues. Germline V gene sequence: CDR1 SGHRS, CDR2 YFSETQ. This chain's CDR3 is CASSSQGDTDTQYF. The CDR3 DNA follows: TGCGCCAGCAGCTCGCAGGGAGACACAGATACGCAGTATTTT.

CDR3 protein: CASARSGGTNEKLFF. CDR3 coding DNA: TGTGCCAGTGCCCGGTCGGGGGGTACTAATGAAAAACTGTTTTTT. The rearrangement uses TRBV19 and TRBJ1-4, with D perhaps TRBD1 (5 bases). Germline CDR1 LNHDA, CDR2 SQIVND (reference sequence). Between the trimmed V and J ends, which lost 8 bases and 2 bases, there was a span of 15 bases. The CDR3 loop spans 15 amino acids.

V gene TRBV29-1 combines with J gene TRBJ1-1; D remains ambiguous. CDR1 is SQVTM, CDR2 ANQGSEA, per germline. V was cut by 5 bases and J by 2 bases, with 9 bases left in between. This CDR3 has 12 residues. The CDR3 DNA sequence: TGCAGCGTTATCGCAGGAAACACTGAAGCTTTCTTT. Translation: CSVIAGNTEAFF.

This clone was picked up one time. V gene TRBV7-8 combines with J gene TRBJ1-1; D remains unclear. Germline CDR1 is SGHVS and CDR2 is FQNEAQ. With 5 bases removed from V and 7 bases from J, the gap between germline ends came to 14 bases. This CDR3 is built from 13 residues. CDR3 in DNA: TGTGCCAGCAGCATCGAAACGAACGTTGAAGCTTTCTTT. Its translation: CASSIETNVEAFF.

The chain carries TRBV5-1 and TRBJ2-3; D gene uncertain. The CDR3 covers 14 residues. CDR1 and CDR2 (germline): SGHRS, YFSETQ. V lost 0 bases and J lost 2, with 7 bases in between. In DNA, the CDR3 is TGCGCCAGCAGCTTGGCCGAGGTCACAGATACGCAGTATTTT. Encoded protein: CASSLAEVTDTQYF. Drawing the rest from reference TRBV5-1 and TRBJ2-3, the complete variable domain is KAGVTQTPRYLIKTRGQQVTLSCSPISGHRSVSWYQQTPGQGLQFLFEYFSETQRNKGNFPGRFSGRQFSNSRSEMNVSTLELGDSALYLCASSLAEVTDTQYFGPGTRLTVL.

The rearrangement links TRBV10-2 to TRBJ2-7, with TRBD2 matching over 8 bases. Germline-derived CDR1 and CDR2 are WSHSY and SAAADI. CDR3 length equals 14 residues. The V gene end was trimmed by 3 bases and the J gene end by 2 bases; junction bases not matched to a gene: 3. Here the CDR3 DNA reads TGCGCCAGCAGTGAAACTAGCGGAGCCTACGAGCAGTACTTC. This sequence encodes CASSETSGAYEQYF.

Turning to this clone: A much larger clone sits a single nucleotide away, making a read error possible. The V and J genes are TRBV11-2 and TRBJ2-5; TRBD2 matches at 7 bases. Germline loops: CDR1 SGHAT, CDR2 FQNNGV. The CDR3 contains 14 residues. The CDR3 DNA sequence: TGTGTCAGCAGCTTAGAGCGGGGCCAAGAGACCCAGTACTTC. It encodes CVSSLERGQETQYF.

The chain uses TRBV7-3 and TRBJ2-1; 10 nucleotides line up with TRBD2. V was clipped by 5 bases and J by 6 bases; unmatched bases: 7. CDR1 and CDR2 from the germline V gene are SGHTA and FQGTGA. The CDR3 length is 15 residues. This CDR3 reads CASSPGLAGANEQFF. The CDR3 DNA reads TGTGCCAGCAGCCCCGGGCTAGCGGGAGCCAATGAGCAGTTCTTC. Supplemented by reference TRBV7-3 and TRBJ2-1, the full variable domain reads GAGVSQTPSNKVTEKGKYVELRCDPISGHTALYWYRQSLGQGPEFLIYFQGTGAADDSGLPNDRFFAVRPEGSVSTLKIQRTERGDSAVYLCASSPGLAGANEQFFGPGTRLTVL.

The V and J genes are TRBV20-1 and TRBJ1-2; 7 bases are shared with TRBD1. The V gene's germline CDR1 is DFQATT and CDR2 SNEGSKA (reference sequence). This CDR3 spans 11 amino acids. V dropped 6 bases and J dropped 7; count of bases not matched to a gene: 5. The CDR3 spells CSAPTGFGYTF. The CDR3 nucleotides are TGCAGTGCCCCGACAGGGTTTGGCTACACCTTC.

This chain uses TRBV4-3 with TRBJ2-7; tentatively, D is TRBD2 (6 bases). Looked up from germline, CDR1 is LGHNA and CDR2 is YSLEER. The CDR3 totals 15 residues. With 1 base removed from V and 0 bases from J, the gap between germline ends came to 10 bases. The CDR3 DNA reads as TGCGCCAGCAGCCAAGTCGCGGGGTTCTCCTACGAGCAGTACTTC. Translated: CASSQVAGFSYEQYF.

The rearrangement uses TRBV19 and TRBJ1-2; no firm D call. Germline CDR1 is LNHDA and CDR2 is SQIVND (reference sequence). Between the trimmed V and J ends, which lost 7 bases and 6 bases, there was a span of 21 bases. The CDR3 runs to 15 residues. The CDR3 nucleotides are TGTGCCAGTACCACTATATCCCCAGCCTCCCATGGCTACACCTTC. This codes for CASTTISPASHGYTF.

This chain uses TRBV29-1 with TRBJ2-4; unclear D gene. CDR3 length equals 14 residues. Germline lookup yields CDR1 SQVTM and CDR2 ANQGSEA. Trimming shortened V by 7 bases and J by 6 bases, and 19 bases separated the two germline ends. CDR3 protein: CSELPLSWVNIQYF. The CDR3 DNA sequence: TGCAGCGAGCTCCCTTTGAGTTGGGTAAACATTCAGTACTTC. Drawing the rest from reference TRBV29-1 and TRBJ2-4, the complete variable domain is SAVISQKPSRDICQRGTSLTIQCQVDSQVTMMFWYRQQPGQSLTLIATANQGSEATYESGFVIDKFPISRPNLTFSTLTVSNMSPEDSSIYLCSELPLSWVNIQYFGAGTRLSVL.

This clone has only a few counts. J is TRBJ2-1 and V is TRBV29-1, with 11 bases matching TRBD2. There are 14 residues in the CDR3. Trimming removed 6 bases from V and 8 bases from J; junction bases left unmatched: 9. In germline, CDR1 is SQVTM, CDR2 ANQGSEA. This chain's CDR3 is CSVRRLAGSDEQFF. In DNA form, the CDR3 reads TGCAGCGTCCGGAGACTAGCGGGAAGCGATGAGCAGTTCTTC.

The chain uses TRBV6-5 and TRBJ2-5, with 10 bases matching TRBD2. The DNA end is a closer match to TRBJ2-7, so the J assignment may be wrong. The CDR3 loop spans 15 amino acids. Germline V gene sequence: CDR1 MNHEY, CDR2 SVGAGI. CDR3 amino acids: CASSPTSGINLEQYF. The CDR3 nucleotides are TGTGCCAGCAGTCCTACTAGCGGGATCAATCTCGAGCAGTACTTC.

The V call is TRBV5-1, the J call TRBJ2-5; maybe TRBD1 (7 bases). The V end was cut by 4 bases, the J end by 2 bases, with 12 bases between. Germline lookup yields CDR1 SGHRS and CDR2 YFSETQ. The CDR3 length is 14 residues. CDR3 sequence (DNA): TGCGCCAGCAGCAGGGAGGACAGGCAAGAGACCCAGTACTTC. Translated, it gives CASSREDRQETQYF.

CDR3 amino acids: CASSFGGASGRLYEQFF. Written as DNA, the CDR3 is TGTGCCAGCAGCTTCGGGGGGGCTAGCGGGAGGTTGTATGAGCAGTTCTTC. The rearrangement uses TRBV5-4 and TRBJ2-1, with 11 bases lining up with TRBD2. The CDR3 loop spans 17 amino acids. In germline, CDR1 is SGHNT, CDR2 YYREEE (reference sequence). V gave up 2 bases and J gave up 8 bases; unmatched junction bases: 12.

CDR3 in DNA: TGTGCCTGGAGTGTACTTCCGGGTAGCGGGACCTTCTACGAGCAGTACTTC. The encoded protein is CAWSVLPGSGTFYEQYF. The gene calls are TRBV30 and TRBJ2-7, with 8 bases fitting TRBD2. The CDR3 has 17 amino acids. V trimming: 0 bases; J trimming: 3 bases; junction bases outside the gene matches: 13. Germline V gene sequence: CDR1 GTSNPN, CDR2 SVGIG (reference sequence).

V usage is TRBV28 and J usage is TRBJ2-7; possible D gene TRBD2, 6 bases. V was clipped by 3 bases and J by 4 bases, with 19 bases between them. CDR1 and CDR2 from the germline V gene are MDHEN and SYDVKM. The CDR3 loop spans 16 amino acids. CDR3 loop: CASSFDGWRGGYEQYF. For the CDR3, the DNA is TGTGCCAGCAGTTTCGATGGTTGGCGGGGAGGTTACGAGCAGTACTTC.

This chain links TRBV27 with TRBJ2-3; D could derive from TRBD1 or TRBD2 (5 bases each). The CDR3 contains 13 residues. V was shortened by 3 bases and J by 2 bases, with 6 bases between the two germline ends. Germline V gene data show CDR1 as MNHEY and CDR2 as SMNVEV (reference sequence). The CDR3 is CASSLGTTDTQYF. CDR3 nucleotide sequence: TGTGCCAGCAGTTTGGGGACCACAGATACGCAGTATTTT.

There are a few counts of this clone. The chain combines TRBV5-1 with TRBJ2-3, with TRBD1 matching over 8 bases. After removal of 4 bases from V and 9 bases from J, the junction contained 10 bases not matched to a gene. CDR3 size: 14 residues. Germline CDR1 SGHRS, CDR2 YFSETQ. CDR3 in DNA: TGCGCCAGCAGCGGGGGACAGGCAGGGGGAACGCAGTATTTT. Amino acids: CASSGGQAGGTQYF.

The rearrangement links TRBV30 to TRBJ2-5; no firm D call. The germline V and J ends were trimmed by 1 base and 5 bases, with 14 bases remaining between them. The germline V gene encodes CDR1 GTSNPN and CDR2 SVGIG (reference sequence). The CDR3 has 14 residues. The CDR3 loop reads CAWSGPSRWETQYF. The CDR3 DNA reads TGTGCCTGGAGTGGACCCTCTCGGTGGGAGACCCAGTACTTC.

This clone was recorded a few times. The chain recombines TRBV2 with TRBJ1-1; TRBD1 might be the D (5 bases). The CDR3 covers 14 residues. Germline CDR1 reads SNHLY; CDR2 reads FYNNEI. Trimming stripped 6 bases from V and 3 bases from J, with 14 bases between. CDR3 nucleotide sequence: TGTGCCAGCAGCGAATTTGACAGTTACACTGAAGCTTTCTTT. Amino acids: CASSEFDSYTEAFF.

This CDR3 reads CASSRRTGGGYEQYF. CDR3 nucleotide sequence: TGTGCCAGCAGTCGTCGGACAGGGGGCGGGTACGAGCAGTACTTC. The chain joins TRBV6-1 to TRBJ2-7; TRBD1 matches at 11 bases. Losses at the gene ends were 5 bases for V and 4 bases for J; bases not matched to a gene: 7. This CDR3 region has 15 residues. Germline values: CDR1 MNHNS, CDR2 SASEGT.

This clone was found once. Other DNA variants within this sample encode the same CDR3. This chain joins TRBV7-3 and TRBJ2-1; 11 bases match TRBD2. The length of the CDR3 is 15 residues. Germline V gives CDR1 SGHTA, CDR2 FQGTGA. Germline trimming cut 2 bases from V and 6 bases from J; bases unmatched to any gene: 3. The CDR3 spells CASSLVLAGANEQFF. In nucleotides, the CDR3 is TGTGCCAGCAGCTTAGTACTAGCGGGAGCCAATGAGCAGTTCTTC.

Written as DNA, the CDR3 is TGTGCCAGCAGCCAAGTTGTAGGTTCCTACGAGCAGTACTTC. It is translated as CASSQVVGSYEQYF. The chain links TRBV4-2 to TRBJ2-7, with D unclear. This CDR3 is 14 amino acids long. The V end lost 1 base, the J end lost 1 base, and 8 bases lay between the germline ends. Germline V gene lookup returns CDR1 LGHNA and CDR2 YNFKEQ.